Here is one TCR beta chain with its context. MiXCR, applied by TCRdb to the PCR reads, yields one record per CDR3 protein. The table lists about 90,000 distinct CDR3 sequences, 48% of them singletons. The CDR3 is 11 residues long. Germline-derived CDR1 and CDR2 are SGHVS and FQNEAQ. V shed 2 bases and J shed 9 bases, with 8 bases lying between them. This sample is drawn from a study of CDR3 diversity in severe acne. The specimen was blood. The source of this sequence is a male donor in good health, serving as a control. This rearrangement joins TRBV7-8 to TRBJ2-7; D is unresolved. The CDR3 region has the DNA TGTGCCAGCAGCTTATGGTCGTGGCAGTACTTC. Its translation is CASSLWSWQYF.